The 2 T cell receptor beta chains below all came from one sample that was sequenced in a study of T cell repertoires in cytomegalovirus infection (dated by TCRdb to between 2019 and 2020). Instrument used: Illumina HiSeq 1500. TCRdb applied fastp at Q25 and MiXCR to the public reads, then kept only in-frame beta chains. Records with the same CDR3 protein are collapsed into one entry carrying the most frequent genes and DNA. The sample yields over 450,000 distinct CDR3 sequences; about 10% were counted once. More than 8.5% of the sample goes to the ten largest clones. The sequenced sample was PBMCs. Receptors originate from a human donor in good health (CMV status not recorded). Some clones in this sample may be carry-over from other donors' samples.

The sample holds a few counts of this clonotype. CDR3 sequence reads: CASSLEDATEAFF. The DNA for the CDR3 is TGTGCCAGCAGCTTAGAGGATGCAACTGAAGCTTTCTTT. J is TRBJ1-1 and V is TRBV7-9; D unresolved. This CDR3 is 13 amino acids long. V was clipped by 1 base and J by 5 bases, with 8 bases between them. Germline CDR1 SEHNR, CDR2 FQNEAQ (reference sequence).

This clonotype was found a few times. V is TRBV19 and J is TRBJ2-1; 16 bases line up with TRBD2. This CDR3 is 17 amino acids long. Germline V gene lookup returns CDR1 LNHDA and CDR2 SQIVND (reference sequence). J gave up 3 bases and V 6 bases, and 5 bases lay outside the gene matches. CDR3 protein: CASRPGTSGRVYNEQFF. CDR3 sequence (DNA): TGTGCCAGTAGGCCAGGGACTAGCGGGAGGGTCTACAATGAGCAGTTCTTC.